Listed below are T cell receptor beta chains from one sample, sequenced in a study of T cell changes during pregnancy in multiple sclerosis. Sequenced by immunoSEQ multiplex PCR; TCRdb stores in-frame clones only, minus some. Here the sample spans fewer than 50,000 clones, more than 70% being singletons. Sequencing used CD8+ T cells from peripheral blood mononuclear cells, obtained in the third trimester of pregnancy. The receptor set was obtained from a female donor with multiple sclerosis, enrolled in a pregnancy study. Each CDR3 is given with its conserved first and last residue. Fields, in order: D gene, clone size, J gene, V gene, CDR3 protein, CDR3 DNA. The D gene is left open where the match is weak. Clone sizes are given selectively: once, few, many, or a class where the clone is expanded.

D gene: TRBD2
clone size: -
J gene: TRBJ2-7
V gene: TRBV6-5
CDR3 protein: CASSWGTSSYEQYF
CDR3 DNA: TGTGCCAGCAGTTGGGGGACTAGCTCCTACGAGCAGTACTTC

D gene: -
clone size: -
J gene: TRBJ1-2
V gene: TRBV10-3
CDR3 protein: CAISGQEDMGYGYTF
CDR3 DNA: TGTGCCATCAGTGGACAGGAGGACATGGGCTATGGCTACACCTTC

D gene: -
clone size: -
J gene: TRBJ2-2
V gene: TRBV9
CDR3 protein: CASSVFDTGELFF
CDR3 DNA: TGTGCCAGCAGCGTGTTCGACACCGGGGAGCTGTTTTTT

D gene: -
clone size: -
J gene: TRBJ1-1
V gene: TRBV13
CDR3 protein: CASTGWGGDTEAFF
CDR3 DNA: TGTGCCAGCACCGGGTGGGGGGGGGACACTGAAGCTTTCTTT

D gene: TRBD1
clone size: once
J gene: TRBJ1-1
V gene: TRBV7-9
CDR3 protein: CASSLTGGATEAFF
CDR3 DNA: TGTGCCAGCAGCTTAACAGGGGGAGCCACTGAAGCTTTCTTT

D gene: TRBD1
clone size: once
J gene: TRBJ2-7
V gene: TRBV7-8
CDR3 protein: CASSSFNRGTYEQYF
CDR3 DNA: TGTGCCAGCAGCTCTTTTAACAGGGGGACCTACGAGCAGTACTTC

D gene: -
clone size: -
J gene: TRBJ2-6
V gene: TRBV2
CDR3 protein: CASSEFTVTSGANVLTF
CDR3 DNA: TGTGCCAGCAGTGAATTTACAGTTACCTCTGGGGCCAACGTCCTGACTTTC

D gene: -
clone size: -
J gene: TRBJ1-1
V gene: TRBV6-5
CDR3 protein: CASSYYVGGGTEAFF
CDR3 DNA: TGTGCCAGCAGTTACTATGTGGGGGGGGGCACTGAAGCTTTCTTT

D gene: TRBD1
clone size: once
J gene: TRBJ2-7
V gene: TRBV2
CDR3 protein: CASLTGTGASYEQYF
CDR3 DNA: TGTGCCAGCTTAACCGGGACAGGGGCGTCGTACGAGCAGTACTTC

D gene: TRBD1
clone size: few
J gene: TRBJ1-2
V gene: TRBV14
CDR3 protein: CASSQDRRGGYTF
CDR3 DNA: TGTGCCAGCAGCCAGGACAGGCGTGGGGGCTACACCTTC

D gene: -
clone size: -
J gene: TRBJ1-1
V gene: TRBV19
CDR3 protein: CASSRTAEYEAFF
CDR3 DNA: TGTGCCAGTAGTCGGACAGCCGAATATGAAGCTTTCTTT

D gene: TRBD2
clone size: -
J gene: TRBJ2-1
V gene: TRBV27
CDR3 protein: CATRPGGAHNEQFF
CDR3 DNA: TGTGCCACCCGACCGGGGGGGGCCCACAATGAGCAGTTCTTC